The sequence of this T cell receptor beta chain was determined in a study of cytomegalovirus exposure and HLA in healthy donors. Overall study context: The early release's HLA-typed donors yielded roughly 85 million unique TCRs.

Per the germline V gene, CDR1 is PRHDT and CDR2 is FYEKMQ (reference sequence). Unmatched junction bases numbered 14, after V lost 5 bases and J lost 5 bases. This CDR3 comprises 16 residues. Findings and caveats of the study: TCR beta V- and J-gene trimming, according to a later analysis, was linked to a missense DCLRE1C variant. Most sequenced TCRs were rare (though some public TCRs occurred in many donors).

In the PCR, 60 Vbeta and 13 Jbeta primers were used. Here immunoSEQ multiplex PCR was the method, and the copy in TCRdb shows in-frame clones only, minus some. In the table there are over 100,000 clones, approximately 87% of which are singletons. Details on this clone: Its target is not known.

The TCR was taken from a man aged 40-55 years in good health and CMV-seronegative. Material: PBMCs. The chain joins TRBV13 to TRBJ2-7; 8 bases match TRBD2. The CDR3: CASSPTRGGPRNEQYF. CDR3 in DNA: TGTGCCAGCAGCCCGACCCGGGGGGGTCCCAGGAACGAGCAGTACTTC.